This entry concerns a single T cell receptor beta chain. Its antigen is currently unknown. This CDR3 fails to terminate in the conserved phenylalanine or tryptophan, so it likely reflects a read error. This record belongs to a study of OX40 agonist ivuxolimab in advanced cancers. Study observations and caveats: Still undetermined is the antigen specificity of the expanded peripheral T cells.

V gave up 6 bases and J gave up 1 base, with 9 bases separating them. CDR3 length: 13 residues. CDR1 is WNHNN and CDR2 is SYGVQD in the germline V gene (reference sequence). The table came from immunoSEQ multiplex PCR; TCRdb's copy has only in-frame clones and leaves some out. The data contain some 77,000 clones, 80% to 95% of them singletons. Excluded were patients having autoimmune disease history or systemic immunosuppression. This material consisted of CD4+ or CD8+ T cells sorted from blood, taken in a trial of the OX40 agonist ivuxolimab. The rearrangement uses TRBV10-1 and TRBJ1-1; D is uncertain. This clonotype was obtained from an adult with an advanced solid tumor such as melanoma, head and neck, liver or kidney cancer. In DNA, the CDR3 is TGCGCCAGCAGAGAGACGACGAACACTGAAGCTTTCCTT. Translated: CASRETTNTEAFL.